This T cell receptor beta chain was obtained from a study of T cell responses to AZD1222 COVID-19 vaccine. Libraries were prepared by immunoSEQ multiplex PCR; TCRdb keeps only in-frame clonotypes and omits some of them. The sample includes 90,000 to 120,000 clones, roughly 87% seen only once; the top ten take approximately 4.8%. As regards this clone: Antigen: not known.

Researchers grouped second doses given at about 4 or about 12 weeks into one pool. Study-wide results and limits: Clonal diversity may have been underestimated, and the donors were mostly white British, with more females than males. Close to half of spike-specific TCRs reportedly recognize unmutated variant regions. Only after the peak T cell response were repertoires sampled.

This sequence originates from an adult who received the AZD1222 COVID-19 vaccine. Here the sequenced sample was peripheral blood, taken 28 days after the second AZD1222 dose.

CDR3 sequence: CASSPTDRTRQYF. The CDR3 bases are TGTGCCAGCAGCCCAACGGACCGGACCAGGCAGTACTTC. The V and J genes are TRBV11-3 and TRBJ2-7; D gene uncertain. Per the germline V gene, CDR1 is SGHNT and CDR2 is YENEEA. The length of the CDR3 is 13 residues. Trimming shortened V by 5 bases and J by 9 bases, and 17 bases separated the two germline ends.